One sample yielded the 32 T cell receptor beta chains listed below, sequenced in a study of identical twins. MiXCR was run by TCRdb on the 5' RACE reads, yielding one entry per CDR3 protein. The sample has a few hundred thousand distinct CDR3 sequences, less than 20% seen once. The sequenced material came from naive T cells sorted from blood. The receptors come from a middle-aged man in good health.

Only a few counts were recorded for this clonotype. The V and J genes are TRBV5-1 and TRBJ2-3; D ambiguous. V gave up 4 bases and J gave up 6 bases, with 9 bases separating them. The CDR3 consists of 12 residues. CDR1 SGHRS and CDR2 YFSETQ come from the germline V gene. In nucleotides, the CDR3 is TGCGCCAGCAGCAAGACGGGCGATACGCAGTATTTT. Its protein is CASSKTGDTQYF. The variable domain in full, with the rest retrieved from reference TRBV5-1 and TRBJ2-3, is KAGVTQTPRYLIKTRGQQVTLSCSPISGHRSVSWYQQTPGQGLQFLFEYFSETQRNKGNFPGRFSGRQFSNSRSEMNVSTLELGDSALYLCASSKTGDTQYFGPGTRLTVL.

This clonotype was recorded a few times. V and J are TRBV7-9 and TRBJ2-7; D possibly corresponds to TRBD1 (6 bases). CDR3 length: 13 amino acids. V lost 2 bases to trimming and J lost 4 bases, with 9 bases between them. The V gene's germline CDR1 is SEHNR and CDR2 FQNEAQ (reference sequence). The DNA for the CDR3 is TGTGCCAGCAGCTTATACAGGGAATACGAGCAGTACTTC. The encoded protein is CASSLYREYEQYF. The full variable domain, in which reference TRBV7-9 and TRBJ2-7 provide the parts outside the CDR3, is DTGVSQNPRHKITKRGQNVTFRCDPISEHNRLYWYRQTLGQGPEFLTYFQNEAQLEKSRLLSDRFSAERPKGSFSTLEIQRTEQGDSAMYLCASSLYREYEQYFGPGTRLTVT.

This clonotype was picked up a small number of times. This chain connects TRBV20-1 to TRBJ2-3; D possibly matches TRBD1 or TRBD2 (6 bases each). CDR1 is DFQATT and CDR2 is SNEGSKA in the germline V gene (reference sequence). There are 13 residues in the CDR3. V was clipped by 3 bases and J by 4 bases, with 11 bases between them. DNA of the CDR3: TGCAGTGCTAGGGAGGGGGACCCAGATACGCAGTATTTT. Residues: CSAREGDPDTQYF.

This clonotype was seen a few times. V gene TRBV6-5 combines with J gene TRBJ1-2, with TRBD1 as a possible D gene (6 bases). The CDR3 has 18 amino acids. Germline CDR1 is MNHEY and CDR2 is SVGAGI. The V and J ends lost 0 bases and 6 bases respectively, with 23 bases between them. The CDR3 reads CASSYSEWGAEAMDGYTF. The CDR3 DNA reads TGTGCCAGCAGTTACTCTGAATGGGGGGCAGAGGCGATGGATGGCTACACCTTC.

This clonotype was seen repeatedly, ten times or more. The rearrangement uses TRBV20-1 and TRBJ2-2, with 10 bases fitting TRBD1. CDR1 is DFQATT and CDR2 is SNEGSKA in the germline V gene (reference sequence). The V gene end was trimmed by 6 bases and the J gene end by 4 bases; junction bases not matched to a gene: 17. This CDR3 has 18 amino acids. The CDR3: CSAKHLPGQGFSTGELFF. CDR3 bases: TGCAGTGCCAAACATCTTCCGGGACAGGGGTTTAGCACCGGGGAGCTGTTTTTT.

This clonotype was seen just once. The chain employs TRBV28 and TRBJ2-7; a possible D gene is TRBD1 (5 bases). Germline V gene sequence: CDR1 MDHEN, CDR2 SYDVKM. Trimming shortened V by 7 bases and J by 3 bases, and 16 bases separated the two germline ends. This CDR3 is built from 14 residues. The CDR3 DNA reads TGTGCCAGCACCGACGCTGGACACAGCTACGAGCAGTACTTC. This codes for CASTDAGHSYEQYF. The whole variable domain, remainder taken from reference TRBV28 and TRBJ2-7, is DVKVTQSSRYLVKRTGEKVFLECVQDMDHENMFWYRQDPGLGLRLIYFSYDVKMKEKGDIPEGYSVSREKKERFSLILESASTNQTSMYLCASTDAGHSYEQYFGPGTRLTVT.

In this sample, this clonotype turned up many times. The chain recombines TRBV25-1 with TRBJ1-6; the D gene is possibly TRBD1 (6 bases). This CDR3 is 15 amino acids long. Germline-derived CDR1 and CDR2 are MGHDK and SYGVNS. The ends were cut back, 6 bases at V and 9 bases at J, with 18 bases in the middle. The CDR3 loop is CASRPRGDRGSPLHF. The CDR3 nucleotides read TGTGCCAGCAGGCCAAGGGGGGACCGCGGTTCACCCCTCCACTTT.

This clonotype was found many times. The CDR3 DNA follows: TGCGCCAGCAGCTTGGGACTAGCGGGGATTTCCTACAATGAGCAGTTCTTC. The encoded protein is CASSLGLAGISYNEQFF. The J gene is TRBJ2-1, the V gene TRBV5-1; 11 nucleotides line up with TRBD2. Per germline, CDR1 SGHRS and CDR2 YFSETQ. CDR3 size: 17 residues. The trim removed 0 bases at V and 1 base at J, leaving 3 bases unmatched.

This clonotype has a count of ten or more. The chain is built from TRBV7-9 and TRBJ2-7; D perhaps matches TRBD1 (5 bases). The CDR3 consists of 15 residues. Germline CDR1 reads SEHNR; CDR2 reads FQNEAQ (reference sequence). V shed 5 bases and J shed 2 bases, with 16 bases lying between them. The CDR3 loop is CASSAERQPTYEQYF. In DNA, the CDR3 is TGTGCCAGCAGCGCCGAGAGACAGCCTACCTACGAGCAGTACTTC.

V gene TRBV7-2 combines with J gene TRBJ1-1; D gene unclear. Germline CDR1 SGHTA, CDR2 FQGNSA. This CDR3 spans 14 amino acids. V lost 0 bases and J 5 bases, leaving 10 bases between the germline ends. The CDR3 spells CASSLAEGLTEAFF. The CDR3 nucleotides are TGTGCCAGCAGCTTAGCGGAGGGTCTAACTGAAGCTTTCTTT.

This chain links TRBV12-3 or TRBV12-4 with TRBJ2-6; 10 nucleotides align to TRBD1. This CDR3 contains 18 residues. J lost 1 base, V lost 2 bases, and 5 bases had no gene match. The CDR3 loop is CASSLMGQGISGANVLTF. The CDR3 nucleotides read TGTGCCAGCAGTTTAATGGGACAGGGGATTTCTGGGGCCAACGTCCTGACTTTC.

This clonotype was observed many times. The chain couples TRBV25-1 to TRBJ1-2; no definite D call. V shed 6 bases and J shed 6 bases, with 11 bases lying between them. CDR3 length equals 12 residues. From germline, CDR1 is MGHDK and CDR2 SYGVNS. CDR3 region: CASRGGGDGYTF. Written as DNA, the CDR3 is TGTGCCAGCAGAGGTGGTGGCGATGGCTACACCTTC.

This clonotype was detected many times. The chain uses TRBV5-1 and TRBJ2-3, with 7 bases aligning to TRBD1. Germline CDR1 SGHRS, CDR2 YFSETQ. The CDR3 consists of 15 residues. V lost 3 bases, J lost 2 bases, and 6 bases stayed unmatched. CDR3 residues: CASSSTGTLTDTQYF. The CDR3 bases are TGCGCCAGCAGCTCGACAGGGACCCTCACAGATACGCAGTATTTT.

In this sample, this clonotype turned up many times. The rearrangement links TRBV20-1 to TRBJ2-1; 7 bases fit TRBD2. V trimming: 0 bases; J trimming: 8 bases; junction bases outside the gene matches: 10. CDR3 length equals 15 residues. CDR1 and CDR2 from the germline V gene are DFQATT and SNEGSKA (reference sequence). The CDR3 spells CSARDLPLAIDEQFF. DNA of the CDR3: TGCAGTGCTAGAGATCTTCCACTAGCGATCGATGAGCAGTTCTTC.

This clonotype has ten or more counts. The genes are TRBV4-1 and TRBJ1-5; TRBD1 matches 9 bases. This CDR3 has 20 amino acids. Germline values: CDR1 MGHRA, CDR2 YSYEKL. Trimming removed 1 base from V and 0 bases from J; junction bases left unmatched: 13. The CDR3 DNA sequence: TGCGCCAGCAGCCAAGGAAACTACAGGGGGCGGATAAATAGCAATCAGCCCCAGCATTTT. Protein product: CASSQGNYRGRINSNQPQHF.

This clonotype was seen at least ten times. The chain recombines TRBV7-9 with TRBJ2-2, with 8 bases matching TRBD2. Germline V lookup: CDR1 SEHNR, CDR2 FQNEAQ (reference sequence). This CDR3 contains 16 residues. V lost 4 bases and J lost 0; bases outside the gene matches: 4. Here the CDR3 reads CASSSPGGSNTGELFF. The CDR3 DNA reads as TGTGCCAGCAGCTCACCGGGAGGGTCGAACACCGGGGAGCTGTTTTTT.

This clonotype was seen many times. This chain joins TRBV5-1 and TRBJ2-2; D remains unclear. Between the trimmed V and J ends, which lost 0 bases and 0 bases, there was a span of 9 bases. Germline V gene lookup returns CDR1 SGHRS and CDR2 YFSETQ. The CDR3 spans 16 residues. The CDR3 DNA sequence: TGCGCCAGCAGCTTGGGCTGGAACGCGAACACCGGGGAGCTGTTTTTT. This encodes CASSLGWNANTGELFF.

The rearrangement joins TRBV5-5 to TRBJ2-7; the D gene is possibly TRBD2 (5 bases). Looked up from germline, CDR1 is SGHKS and CDR2 is YYEKEE (reference sequence). CDR3 length: 15 residues. V was trimmed by 3 bases and J by 2 bases, leaving 15 bases between them. This CDR3 is CASSSGGAPTYEQYF. CDR3 DNA sequence: TGTGCCAGCAGCTCCGGAGGCGCACCTACCTACGAGCAGTACTTC. The whole variable domain, remainder taken from reference TRBV5-5 and TRBJ2-7, is DAGVTQSPTHLIKTRGQQVTLRCSPISGHKSVSWYQQVLGQGPQFIFQYYEKEERGRGNFPDRFSARQFPNYSSELNVNALLLGDSALYLCASSSGGAPTYEQYFGPGTRLTVT.

The V and J genes are TRBV29-1 and TRBJ2-5; D is tentatively TRBD1 or TRBD2 (6 bases each). The germline V and J ends were trimmed by 4 bases and 9 bases, with 15 bases remaining between them. The CDR3 covers 12 residues. Germline V gene sequence: CDR1 SQVTM, CDR2 ANQGSEA. This CDR3 reads CSVGGGSEAQYF. In DNA form, the CDR3 reads TGCAGCGTTGGAGGGGGGTCTGAGGCCCAGTACTTC.

The gene calls are TRBV25-1 and TRBJ2-5, with a weak D call TRBD2 (5 bases). Germline loops: CDR1 MGHDK, CDR2 SYGVNS. This CDR3 comprises 14 residues. V lost 7 bases and J 5 bases, leaving 17 bases between the germline ends. The chain's CDR3 is CASKFGGGRETQYF. The CDR3 DNA reads as TGTGCCAGCAAGTTTGGCGGAGGCCGGGAGACCCAGTACTTC.

As to this clonotype: Since a much larger clone is just one base distant, this may be a read error. The genes are TRBV12-3 or TRBV12-4 and TRBJ2-1; D is possibly TRBD1 (5 bases). The CDR3 totals 14 residues. Trimming took 3 bases from V and 9 from J, leaving 15 bases between them. The CDR3 loop is CASSLWTRLGEQFF. The CDR3 coding sequence is TGTGCCAGCAGTTTGTGGACACGCCTGGGTGAGCAGTTCTTC.

This clonotype was counted a few times. The J gene is TRBJ2-1, the V gene TRBV11-2, with 12 bases that match TRBD2. The germline CDR1 and CDR2 sequences are SGHAT and FQNNGV. The CDR3 consists of 18 residues. Trimming took 2 bases from V and 4 from J; bases not matched to a gene: 9. The CDR3 reads CASSLLLAGGPVYNEQFF. In nucleotides, the CDR3 is TGTGCCAGCAGCTTACTACTAGCGGGGGGCCCAGTATACAATGAGCAGTTCTTC.

This clonotype was detected many times. The genes are TRBV5-6 and TRBJ1-2; D gene uncertain. CDR1 and CDR2 from the germline V gene are SGHDT and YYEEEE. This CDR3 region has 13 residues. V was cut by 0 bases and J by 6 bases, with 9 bases left in between. The CDR3 nucleotides are TGTGCCAGCAGCTTGGTTGCCGCGGATGGCTACACCTTC. Translation: CASSLVAADGYTF.

As for this clonotype: Sequence at one end of the junction differs from germline and may be a read error. This rearrangement joins TRBV6-2 or TRBV6-3 to TRBJ2-1, with TRBD2 as a possible D gene (7 bases). In germline, CDR1 is MNHEY, CDR2 SVGEGT. CDR3 length: 14 residues. The chain's CDR3 is CTSRELARGGEQFF. For the CDR3, the DNA is TGTACCAGCAGGGAACTAGCGCGTGGGGGCGAGCAGTTCTTC.

This clonotype was detected a few times. The chain has TRBV20-1 and TRBJ1-3; D is uncertain. The V end was cut by 2 bases, the J end by 0 bases, with 11 bases between. This CDR3 is built from 15 residues. Germline CDR1 DFQATT, CDR2 SNEGSKA (reference sequence). The chain's CDR3 is CSARPVLNSGNTIYF. The CDR3, as DNA: TGCAGTGCTAGACCTGTCCTAAACTCTGGAAACACCATATATTTT.

This clonotype was found many times. This rearrangement joins TRBV3-1 to TRBJ2-3; 12 bases map to TRBD2. The CDR3 spans 15 residues. With 5 bases clipped from V and 2 bases from J, the junction kept 2 bases outside the gene matches. CDR1 and CDR2 (germline): LGHDT, YNNKEL (reference sequence). CDR3: CASSGLAGYTDTQYF. CDR3 in DNA: TGTGCCAGCAGCGGACTAGCGGGGTACACAGATACGCAGTATTTT.

J is TRBJ2-2 and V is TRBV4-3; 12 bases match TRBD2. With 3 bases clipped from V and 2 bases from J, the junction kept 4 bases outside the gene matches. The germline V gene has CDR1 LGHNA and CDR2 YSLEER. This CDR3 has 17 residues. The CDR3 DNA follows: TGCGCCAGCAGCCAGTTACTAGCGGGGGGAAACACCGGGGAGCTGTTTTTT. Translated: CASSQLLAGGNTGELFF.

The chain has TRBV7-2 and TRBJ2-7; no clear D gene. The germline gives CDR1 SGHTA, CDR2 FQGNSA. This CDR3 contains 13 residues. Trimming left V 7 bases short and J 6 bases short, with 16 bases between. CDR3 sequence (DNA): TGTGCCAGCACGGCAGGCCGCAGCATCGAGCAGTACTTC. This sequence encodes CASTAGRSIEQYF.

The sample holds a few counts of this clonotype. This chain joins TRBV30 and TRBJ2-7; D might be TRBD1 (6 bases). The CDR3 totals 15 residues. Trimming stripped 1 base from V and 5 bases from J, with 18 bases between. CDR1 and CDR2 from the germline V gene are GTSNPN and SVGIG (reference sequence). CDR3 DNA sequence: TGTGCCTGGAGTGCCATAGTGGGGGCTCGGGACGAGCAGTACTTC. Translation: CAWSAIVGARDEQYF.

This clonotype has more than one count but fewer than ten. The chain links TRBV28 to TRBJ1-4; D is unresolved. There are 13 residues in the CDR3. V was cut by 3 bases and J by 8 bases, with 10 bases left in between. Germline V gene data show CDR1 as MDHEN and CDR2 as SYDVKM. CDR3 DNA: TGTGCCAGCAGTTTGGGGATCTTGGAAAAACTGTTTTTT. It is translated as CASSLGILEKLFF.

This clonotype was counted a few times. The chain uses TRBV7-9 and TRBJ2-1; tentatively, D is TRBD1 or TRBD2 (5 bases each). In germline, CDR1 is SEHNR, CDR2 FQNEAQ (reference sequence). This CDR3 contains 16 residues. V gave up 0 bases and J gave up 2 bases, with 11 bases separating them. This CDR3 is CASSLAWGSPYNEQFF. The DNA for the CDR3 is TGTGCCAGCAGCTTAGCTTGGGGGTCCCCCTACAATGAGCAGTTCTTC.

V and J are TRBV7-2 and TRBJ2-1; 7 bases map to TRBD1. The CDR3 covers 14 residues. V was pared by 5 bases and J by 13 bases, with 14 bases of the junction left unmatched. Germline CDR1 is SGHTA and CDR2 is FQGNSA. This CDR3 is CASSPYTSDRAQFF. In DNA, the CDR3 is TGTGCCAGCAGCCCCTATACGAGCGACAGGGCCCAGTTCTTC.